Below, one T cell receptor beta chain is given with its context. The source of the sample is a study of blood T cell repertoires in COVID-19. Study at large: Samples taken during acute and convalescent COVID-19 were collected in the United States, Italy and Spain. PBMCs, B-cell-depleted T cells, or T cells provided the cDNA or gDNA that made up the material.

The J segment lost 15 bases and the V segment lost 4 bases, leaving 18 bases of the junction unmatched. Germline CDR1 and CDR2: LGHDT and YNNKEL (reference sequence). This CDR3 region has 16 residues. In the authors' methods: The assay estimated nucleated cells by amplifying reference gene primers. Produced via immunoSEQ multiplex PCR; TCRdb's table is partial and in-frame only. V, J and clone size derive from that table, while D and trimming were established from the DNA sequence. The sample holds some 150,000 clones, roughly 84% seen once. This TCR was sampled from a human donor in a cohort sampled during active COVID-19. Sequencing input: peripheral blood. The chain is built from TRBV3-1 (or the pseudogene TRBV3-2) and TRBJ1-4; 9 bases map to TRBD1. The CDR3 DNA is TGTGCCAGCAGCCTCCGGCATGGGACAGGGAGTGGGCAGTTGTTTTTT. This sequence encodes CASSLRHGTGSGQLFF.